Listed here is a single T cell receptor beta chain. This clone's antigen is unknown. Base qualities are not provided; no much larger clone lies one nucleotide away. From cysteine to phenylalanine, the CDR3 is 16 amino acids long. Left in the record is the CDR3 DNA by itself, 48 bases read in frame from the first base. Cut back by 5 bases and 1 base, the V and J ends lie 12 bases apart. Reading the germline V gene gives CDR1 SNHLY and CDR2 FYNNEI. The data were obtained in a study of CXCR4 blockade with PD-1 therapy in pancreatic cancer (dated by TCRdb to between 2018 and 2021). The study in broad terms: Multiplex immunohistochemistry and TCRbeta immunosequencing of resected pancreatic ductal adenocarcinoma were combined in the study with ex vivo slice culture in which PD-1 and CXCR4 blockade were tested. Two geographically distinct regions were TCR-sequenced from each of 6 tumors to assess intratumoral heterogeneity. Overall study outcomes, separate from this receptor: A strong correlation was found between the frequency of an amino acid clone and the number of distinct nucleotide rearrangements encoding that clone, which suggests convergent selection driven by common tumor antigens. Because only TCRbeta chains were sequenced, true antigen-specificity overlap among the convergent dominant clones remained unconfirmed, awaiting paired alpha-beta single-cell sequencing. Tumors showed clonal expansion, with mean productive clonality 0.14 versus 0.05 in healthy blood, but clonality did not correlate with survival.

The immunoSEQ Assay at Adaptive Biotechnologies was used to immunosequence TCRbeta CDR3 regions from the extracted DNA. The original pipeline was this. To measure the absolute abundance of each unique TCRbeta CDR3, the sequences were collapsed and filtered. Clonality was calculated as 1 minus Pielou's evenness, using only productive in-frame rearrangements. Regional overlap tracked the top 100 nucleotide rearrangements across paired samples, with Morisita index comparing paired versus unrelated samples. Convergence of nucleotide rearrangements onto identical amino acid sequences was assessed with the immunoSEQ Rearrangement Details tool. The table comes from immuneACCESS by way of TCRdb, which keeps in-frame sequences with V and J called. Part of the clones is missing from these tables; in studies checked, under half for an unresolved V gene and the rest for unknown reasons. The V and J calls and the clone size are those of that table, but D and trimming were determined from the DNA. Recorded for this sample are roughly 15,000 clones; over 60% of them occurred a single time. The top ten clonotypes cover more than 4.5% of the sample.

The patients who supplied the archived tumor blocks had received no neoadjuvant therapy before resection. For the preserved-tissue arm, the study drew on about 32 surgical resection samples taken from some 25 pancreatic ductal adenocarcinoma patients who had not been treated previously. For the resection arm, ten 5-micron curls of FFPE tumor adjacent to the multiplex immunohistochemistry slide were used for DNA extraction. Sequencing was carried out using tumor tissue. The TCR comes from a human donor with pancreatic ductal adenocarcinoma. The receptor chain draws on TRBV2 and TRBJ2-6, with no confidently assigned D gene. CDR3 region: CASSSAEPSGANVLTF. The base sequence is TGTGCCAGCAGTTCCGCCGAACCGTCTGGGGCCAACGTCCTGACTTTC.